This T cell receptor beta chain was observed in a study of blood T cell repertoires in COVID-19 (TCRdb year 2020). Background for the entire study: The collaborator samples originated in the United States, Italy and Spain and spanned the acute and convalescent phases of COVID-19. Where available, HLA class I and class II types were taken from metadata supplied by the sample provider and were not determined by assay-based typing. The material from the prospective study consisted of cDNA or gDNA derived from T cells, B-cell-depleted T cells, or PBMCs. The sample metadata nearly always contained a de-identified subject ID, COVID-19 status, age in years and sex. The samples were drawn from two sources: the first 160 participants of the ongoing ImmuneRACE study, and 1,200 or so subjects contributed by 6 global collaborators. Subjects who had been exposed to COVID-19, were actively infected with it, or had recovered from it provided the deeply sampled blood TCRbeta repertoires that made up the dataset. The repertoires were made available in a free public database intended to serve as a resource for research on the immune response to SARS-CoV-2. Study-level results and caveats: The amount of clinical and demographic metadata varied by source and participant and was provided uncurated.

Participants in the prospective study were aged roughly 18 to 100 years, lived in 20 to 25 United States geographic areas, and enrolled through a virtual design. To assign participants to cohorts, the prospective study relied on clinical history that participants themselves reported in a screening survey and a study questionnaire. ImmuneRACE Cohort 3 recovered participants were defined by two consecutive negative NP/OP PCR tests, healthcare professional clearance, or symptom resolution. Each participant in the prospective study had whole blood, serum and a nasopharyngeal or oropharyngeal swab collected by mobile phlebotomists. Over a roughly two-month period, participants in the prospective study had the option of providing additional blood draws and questionnaires. Prospective study blood samples were shipped either frozen or at room temperature before DNA extraction. In the germline V gene, CDR1 corresponds to SGHRS and CDR2 to YFSETQ. The CDR3 covers 13 residues, taking in both the cysteine and the phenylalanine. Kept here is only the CDR3 DNA, which spans 39 bases and is read in frame from base 1. V trim: 0 bases; J trim: 7 bases; unmatched bases: 3.

In regard to this clone: What antigen it recognizes has not been identified. No clone much larger than this one lies a single base away; base qualities are absent.

TCRbeta CDR3 regions were amplified from genomic DNA by means of the immunoSEQ Assay, a bias-controlled multiplex PCR. Per the source publication's procedure: Within the assay, amplification of reference gene primers was used to estimate how many nucleated cells each sample contained. To quantify the absolute abundance of each unique TCRbeta CDR3 rearrangement, sequence reads were collapsed and filtered. Productive Simpson clonality was computed per sample as the square root of Simpson's diversity index over productive rearrangements. TCRdb mirrors the immuneACCESS table, restricted to in-frame sequences. Some clones are absent from its copies; in checked studies, under half trace to an unresolved V gene, and the reason for the others is unknown. V, J and clone size reflect that table, while D and trimming were determined from the DNA. This sample comprises approximately 290,000 clones, roughly 85% of them detected only once. The top ten hold about 4.3% of the sample.

Material: PBMCs or T cells enriched from blood (not recorded which). Rearrangement joined TRBV5-1 to TRBJ1-2, and 7 bases in between align with TRBD1. The TCR sequence derives from a woman in her 30s who had recovered from COVID-19. The nucleotides read TGCGCCAGCAGCTTGGATTCAGGGGGTGGCTACACCTTC. The translation is CASSLDSGGGYTF.